The 32 T cell receptor beta chains below come from one sample, sequenced in a study of blood T cell repertoires in COVID-19 (dated by TCRdb to 2020 to 2021). The receptor library was made with the immunoSEQ multiplex PCR assay. What TCRdb holds here is the immuneACCESS table cut down to in-frame rearrangements. Part of the clones is not present; checked against another copy, under half of the missing clones reflect an unresolved V gene, and the others are unexplained. Present in this sample are 240,000 or so clones, 60% to 75% of which were seen just once. The ten biggest clones cover 3.3% of the sample. The specimen was peripheral blood. These receptors all come from an elderly woman with acute or convalescent COVID-19.

The V gene is TRBV5-1, the J gene TRBJ2-2; no firm D call. Germline CDR1 and CDR2: SGHRS and YFSETQ. V was pared by 9 bases and J by 2 bases, with 14 bases between. This CDR3 spans 14 amino acids. CDR3 in amino acids: CATRSQPNTGELFF. CDR3 coding DNA: TGCGCCACCCGGAGCCAACCTAACACCGGGGAGCTGTTTTTT.

The chain is built from TRBV11-3 and TRBJ1-1; no reliable D call. Germline CDR1 reads SGHNT; CDR2 reads YENEEA. CDR3 length equals 18 residues. Between the trimmed V and J ends, which lost 7 bases and 1 base, there was a span of 25 bases. The CDR3 is CASTFPFSSGSGNTEAFF. The CDR3 DNA sequence: TGTGCCAGCACCTTCCCTTTTTCCTCCGGGAGCGGGAACACTGAAGCTTTCTTT. Drawing the rest from reference TRBV11-3 and TRBJ1-1, the complete variable domain is EAGVVQSPRYKIIEKKQPVAFWCNPISGHNTLYWYLQNLGQGPELLIRYENEEAVDDSQLPKDRFSAERLKGVDSTLKIQPAELGDSAVYLCASTFPFSSGSGNTEAFFGQGTRLTVV.

The V and J genes are TRBV7-6 and TRBJ1-1, with 7 bases fitting TRBD1. CDR1 is SGHVS, CDR2 FNYEAQ, per germline. The CDR3 is made up of 16 amino acids. The J segment lost 1 base and the V segment lost 1 base, leaving 6 bases of the junction unmatched. For the CDR3, the DNA is TGTGCCAGCAGCTTAGAGGGGGCCGTACGGAACACTGAAGCTTTCTTT. Its protein is CASSLEGAVRNTEAFF.

The J gene is TRBJ2-3, the V gene TRBV4-1, with D maybe TRBD1 (5 bases). The CDR3 contains 16 residues. Germline V gives CDR1 MGHRA, CDR2 YSYEKL. The V end was cut by 3 bases, the J end by 4 bases, with 17 bases between. For the CDR3, the DNA is TGCGCCAGCAGCCACCCGGGCCAGGGATTTCCAGATACGCAGTATTTT. Its protein product is CASSHPGQGFPDTQYF.

The rearrangement links TRBV18 to TRBJ1-2; D uncertain. This CDR3 is 15 amino acids long. Trimming shortened V by 3 bases and J by 4 bases, and 15 bases separated the two germline ends. Germline V gene sequence: CDR1 KGHSH, CDR2 LQKENI. CDR3 bases: TGTGCCAGCTCACCGACCGGAGCAGCTTCCTATGGCTACACCTTC. Translated, it gives CASSPTGAASYGYTF.

A few counts support this clone. This rearrangement joins TRBV15 to TRBJ2-2; D might be TRBD2 (5 bases). Germline CDR1 reads LNHNV; CDR2 reads YYDKDF (reference sequence). V lost 3 bases, J lost 6 bases, and 8 bases lay in between. This CDR3 is 13 amino acids long. Here the CDR3 reads CATSSSEPGELFF. The CDR3 bases are TGTGCCACCAGCAGTAGCGAGCCCGGGGAGCTGTTTTTT.

This clone was detected only a few times. The chain recombines TRBV7-2 with TRBJ1-6, with D maybe TRBD1 (6 bases). Germline CDR1 and CDR2: SGHTA and FQGNSA. Trimming shortened V by 3 bases and J by 6 bases, and 18 bases separated the two germline ends. This CDR3 is built from 17 residues. Here the CDR3 DNA reads TGTGCCAGCAGCTTGAGGGAAGGACAGACCTCTAATTCACCCCTCCACTTT. Translating gives CASSLREGQTSNSPLHF.

The V and J genes are TRBV21-1 and TRBJ1-5; the DNA was not used to check the table's D call, TRBD1. TRBV21-1 is marked as a pseudogene. The CDR3 runs 21 residues. The CDR3 region is CASSKSGVLGKGQGNNQPQHF. The CDR3 DNA sequence: TGTGCCAGCAGCAAATCGGGCGTGTTGGGTAAGGGACAGGGGAACAATCAGCCCCAGCATTTT.

CDR3 sequence: CASSQAKSGVTDTQYF. The CDR3 DNA is TGTGCCAGCAGCCAAGCAAAGAGCGGGGTCACAGATACGCAGTATTTT. This sequence joins TRBV3-1 (or the pseudogene TRBV3-2) and TRBJ2-3; 7 nucleotides match TRBD2. With 1 base clipped from V and 2 bases from J, the junction kept 6 bases outside the gene matches. The germline V gene has CDR1 LGHDT and CDR2 YNNKEL (reference sequence). The CDR3 spans 16 residues.

This rearrangement joins TRBV19 to TRBJ1-1; D might be TRBD1 (6 bases). In germline, CDR1 is LNHDA, CDR2 SQIVND (reference sequence). Trimming removed 5 bases at V and 4 bases at J, with 17 bases between. The CDR3 contains 15 residues. The CDR3 loop is CASSAQTGRSTEAFF. Here the CDR3 DNA reads TGTGCCAGTAGTGCCCAGACAGGCCGGAGCACTGAAGCTTTCTTT.

This clone was observed a few times. J is TRBJ2-1 and V is TRBV20-1; 8 nucleotides match TRBD2. Germline V lookup: CDR1 DFQATT, CDR2 SNEGSKA (reference sequence). The CDR3 totals 13 residues. J was trimmed by 7 bases and V by 3 bases; bases with no gene match: 5. The CDR3 loop is CSASSGEKNEQFF. In DNA, the CDR3 is TGCAGTGCTAGTAGCGGGGAAAAAAATGAGCAGTTCTTC.

V and J are TRBV5-1 and TRBJ1-4, with TRBD1 matching over 9 bases. Trimming took 1 base from V and 5 from J; bases not matched to a gene: 3. Germline-derived CDR1 and CDR2 are SGHRS and YFSETQ. This CDR3 has 15 residues. The CDR3 spells CASSLMGTGNEKLFF. The DNA of the CDR3 is TGCGCCAGCAGCTTGATGGGGACAGGGAATGAAAAACTGTTTTTT.

V is TRBV5-1 and J is TRBJ2-3, with D possibly TRBD1 on 6 matching bases. Looked up from germline, CDR1 is SGHRS and CDR2 is YFSETQ. The CDR3 extends over 15 amino acids. Trimming took off 4 bases at V and 2 bases at J, with 14 bases between the two ends. CDR3 DNA sequence: TGCGCCAGCAGCGCCGGACAGAGTTACACAGATACGCAGTATTTT. It codes for CASSAGQSYTDTQYF.

The V and J genes are TRBV7-9 and TRBJ2-1; the D gene is possibly TRBD2 (5 bases). The CDR3 runs to 14 residues. V lost 5 bases, J lost 0 bases, and 8 bases lay in between. Germline V CDR1 and CDR2: SEHNR, FQNEAQ (reference sequence). This CDR3 is CASSQAGSYNEQFF. The CDR3 DNA reads TGTGCCAGCAGCCAGGCGGGCTCCTACAATGAGCAGTTCTTC.

This clone was counted once. The chain joins TRBV14 to TRBJ2-1, with 9 bases matching TRBD1. Per germline, CDR1 SGHDN and CDR2 FVKESK. Trimming took 4 bases from V and 4 from J; bases not matched to a gene: 5. The CDR3 is made up of 15 amino acids. Written as DNA, the CDR3 is TGTGCCAGCAGCCCACCGGGACAGGGATACAATGAGCAGTTCTTC. Protein: CASSPPGQGYNEQFF.

The chain employs TRBV5-1 and TRBJ2-1, with 7 positions matching TRBD2. CDR3 length equals 15 residues. V lost 7 bases to trimming and J lost 6 bases; unmatched junction nucleotides: 13. The germline V gene has CDR1 SGHRS and CDR2 YFSETQ. Here the CDR3 DNA reads TGCGCCAGCCTACCCGGGGCTAGCGGATCCAATGAGCAGTTCTTC. The encoded protein is CASLPGASGSNEQFF. Full variable domain (remainder filled in from reference TRBV5-1 and TRBJ2-1): KAGVTQTPRYLIKTRGQQVTLSCSPISGHRSVSWYQQTPGQGLQFLFEYFSETQRNKGNFPGRFSGRQFSNSRSEMNVSTLELGDSALYLCASLPGASGSNEQFFGPGTRLTVL.

The V gene is TRBV4-1, the J gene TRBJ1-1, with D possibly being TRBD1 (5 bases). Deletions cut 0 bases from V and 1 base from J, with 9 bases between. Germline assignment: CDR1 MGHRA and CDR2 YSYEKL. The CDR3 has 15 amino acids. The CDR3 DNA is TGCGCCAGCAGCCAAGATCACGGGGGGAACACTGAAGCTTTCTTT. Amino acid sequence: CASSQDHGGNTEAFF.

This clone was seen a few times. The gene calls are TRBV7-2 and TRBJ2-2; 9 bases are shared with TRBD2. Losses at the gene ends were 1 base for V and 6 bases for J; bases not matched to a gene: 15. CDR1 SGHTA and CDR2 FQGNSA come from the germline V gene. This CDR3 is built from 19 residues. The CDR3 DNA reads as TGTGCCAGCAGCTTAGTTTGGGGTAGCGGGAGCAGCCTCGCCGGGGAGCTGTTTTTT. The encoded protein is CASSLVWGSGSSLAGELFF.

The gene calls are TRBV6-5 and TRBJ2-2, with a possible D match to TRBD2 (6 bases). Germline V gene lookup returns CDR1 MNHEY and CDR2 SVGAGI. The CDR3 runs to 13 residues. V was clipped by 7 bases and J by 5 bases, with 11 bases between them. The CDR3 DNA reads as TGTGCCAGCATCTCGGGGGTAACCGGGGAGCTGTTTTTT. This translates into CASISGVTGELFF.

The table lists this clone with a few counts. The chain is built from TRBV7-2 and TRBJ2-1, with a tentative D call TRBD2 (6 bases). The CDR3 covers 14 residues. Germline loops: CDR1 SGHTA, CDR2 FQGNSA. V was pared by 5 bases and J by 5 bases, with 13 bases between. The chain's CDR3 is CASSVRDSNNEQFF. The CDR3 bases are TGTGCCAGCAGCGTCCGGGACTCAAACAATGAGCAGTTCTTC.

CDR3 DNA: TGCGCCAGCAGCTTTGGGACAGGGGAATGGGAGACCCAGTACTTC. Protein product: CASSFGTGEWETQYF. The gene calls are TRBV5-1 and TRBJ2-5, with 10 bases lining up with TRBD1. The CDR3 covers 15 residues. Germline CDR1 reads SGHRS; CDR2 reads YFSETQ. Trimming removed 2 bases from V and 5 bases from J; junction bases left unmatched: 6. Full variable domain (missing parts from reference TRBV5-1 and TRBJ2-5): KAGVTQTPRYLIKTRGQQVTLSCSPISGHRSVSWYQQTPGQGLQFLFEYFSETQRNKGNFPGRFSGRQFSNSRSEMNVSTLELGDSALYLCASSFGTGEWETQYFGPGTRLLVL.

The V and J genes are TRBV27 and TRBJ2-3; TRBD2 aligns across 13 bases. Germline V gene sequence: CDR1 MNHEY, CDR2 SMNVEV (reference sequence). Trimming at V came to 5 bases and at J to 2 bases, leaving 4 bases not matched to a gene. The CDR3 runs to 16 residues. The CDR3 region has the DNA TGTGCCAGCAGTCGGACTAGCGGGAGACTCACAGATACGCAGTATTTT. Translation gives CASSRTSGRLTDTQYF.

The rearrangement joins TRBV6-6 to TRBJ1-2, with D unresolved. Trimming stripped 0 bases from V and 8 bases from J, with 16 bases between. The germline V gene encodes CDR1 MNHNY and CDR2 SVGAGI (reference sequence). The CDR3 length is 15 residues. This CDR3 reads CASSYSAQRIDGYTF. The CDR3 bases are TGTGCCAGCAGTTACTCGGCGCAGCGGATAGACGGCTACACCTTC.

V is TRBV6-5 and J is TRBJ2-4; possibly TRBD1 for D (5 bases). The V end was cut by 2 bases, the J end by 4 bases, with 9 bases between. This CDR3 region has 14 residues. Germline CDR1 is MNHEY and CDR2 is SVGAGI. In DNA form, the CDR3 reads TGTGCCAGCAGTTACGATACAGGAAAAAACATTCAGTACTTC. Protein product: CASSYDTGKNIQYF.

The chain links TRBV6-1 to TRBJ1-6; TRBD1 is a possible D gene (6 bases). The CDR3 has 16 residues. Deletions cut 1 base from V and 7 bases from J, with 14 bases between. Germline loops: CDR1 MNHNS, CDR2 SASEGT. The CDR3 sequence is CASSEEGQFGNSPLHF. The CDR3 DNA reads as TGTGCCAGCAGTGAAGAAGGACAGTTTGGGAATTCACCCCTCCACTTT.

The gene calls are TRBV9 and TRBJ2-1; 12 bases match TRBD2. The length of the CDR3 is 17 residues. The V gene end was trimmed by 0 bases and the J gene end by 8 bases; junction bases not matched to a gene: 9. Germline V lookup: CDR1 SGDLS, CDR2 YYNGEE. CDR3 DNA: TGTGCCAGCAGCGTAGGACGGACTAGCGGGGTCTGGGATGAGCAGTTCTTC. Protein sequence: CASSVGRTSGVWDEQFF.

The chain combines TRBV11-1 with TRBJ2-7; D perhaps matches TRBD2 (5 bases). The CDR3 is made up of 15 amino acids. V lost 5 bases and J 3 bases, leaving 17 bases between the germline ends. Per the germline V gene, CDR1 is SGHAT and CDR2 is FQDESV (reference sequence). The CDR3 loop is CASSLTSGSFYEQYF. The CDR3 DNA is TGTGCCAGCAGCCTCACTAGTGGGAGCTTCTACGAGCAGTACTTC.

This chain links TRBV5-1 with TRBJ2-3, with D tentatively TRBD2 (6 bases). CDR1 is SGHRS, CDR2 YFSETQ, per germline. Between the trimmed V and J ends, which lost 4 bases and 3 bases, there was a span of 12 bases. This CDR3 has 14 residues. CDR3 nucleotides: TGCGCCAGCAGCCTTCCGGAGGGGACAGATACGCAGTATTTT. Amino acids: CASSLPEGTDTQYF.

CDR3 in amino acids: CASSLSEGRNYGYTF. The CDR3 DNA reads TGTGCCAGCAGTTTGTCCGAGGGCAGAAACTATGGCTACACCTTC. The chain links TRBV27 to TRBJ1-2; D is uncertain. The germline gives CDR1 MNHEY, CDR2 SMNVEV (reference sequence). Trimming took 3 bases from V and 2 from J, leaving 13 bases between them. This CDR3 is built from 15 residues.

This sequence joins TRBV7-2 and TRBJ2-1; 9 bases map to TRBD1. The length of the CDR3 is 15 residues. Germline assignment: CDR1 SGHTA and CDR2 FQGNSA. The V and J ends lost 4 bases and 7 bases, in that order; junction bases with no gene match: 8. CDR3 DNA: TGTGCCAGCAGCTGGGACAGGGCATCATGGAATGAGCAGTTCTTC. Its protein product is CASSWDRASWNEQFF.

CDR3 protein: CASSLQGNYGYTF. The CDR3 nucleotides are TGTGCCAGCAGCTTACAGGGGAACTATGGCTACACCTTC. This chain joins TRBV7-8 and TRBJ1-2; possibly TRBD1 for D (6 bases). The CDR3 has 13 residues. Germline V gene lookup returns CDR1 SGHVS and CDR2 FQNEAQ. V was clipped by 2 bases and J by 2 bases, with 6 bases between them.

CDR3 residues: CASSQELAGGYNEQFF. DNA of the CDR3: TGCGCCAGCAGCCAGGAACTAGCGGGAGGGTACAATGAGCAGTTCTTC. The J gene is TRBJ2-1, the V gene TRBV4-1; TRBD2 aligns across 13 bases. V shed 3 bases, J shed 4 bases, and the junction held 3 bases outside the gene matches. Germline V gene lookup returns CDR1 MGHRA and CDR2 YSYEKL. The CDR3 spans 16 residues.